This T cell receptor beta chain was identified during a study of blood T cell repertoires in COVID-19. Looking at the study overall: The study drew acute and convalescent COVID-19 samples from the United States, Italy and Spain.

In the authors' methods: Amplifying reference gene primers gave estimates of nucleated cell counts. Clones were sequenced by immunoSEQ multiplex PCR, and TCRdb holds only the in-frame ones, with some missing. Clone size and V and J calls were adopted from that table, with D and trimming inferred from the DNA. The table lists a few hundred thousand clones, about 88% of them singletons. Trimming left V 2 bases short and J 2 bases short, with 13 bases between. This CDR3 is built from 16 residues. CDR1 and CDR2 from the germline V gene are LNHDA and SQIVND (reference sequence). Participants came from about 24 US areas, aged about 18 to 90 years.

This clonotype was obtained from a woman between 50 and 59 years old who had recovered from COVID-19. This sequence joins TRBV19 and TRBJ1-5; the D gene is possibly TRBD1 (5 bases). The sample taken for sequencing was PBMCs or T cells enriched from blood (not recorded which). Here the CDR3 reads CASSISGLVGNQPQHF. CDR3 DNA: TGTGCCAGTAGTATATCAGGGCTAGTTGGCAATCAGCCCCAGCATTTT.